The source of this T cell receptor (beta chain) is a study of T-cell reconstitution after alpha-beta-depleted transplantation in children. For TCRbeta, the library was prepared with unique molecular identifiers. In TCRdb, the PCR reads were re-called with MiXCR into one record per CDR3 protein. The table records 170,000 or so distinct CDR3 sequences, around 6.8% of them present only once. This clonotype occurred many times. Sequences were derived from PBMCs from the stem cell graft donor, sampled from the stem cell graft. This TCR was recovered from a human donor who donated a stem cell graft to a child with Wiskott-Aldrich syndrome.

The CDR3 sequence: CASSLASVRNTEAFF. The CDR3 DNA is TGTGCCAGCAGCTTAGCCTCGGTCAGGAACACTGAAGCTTTCTTT. The chain links TRBV7-2 to TRBJ1-1, with unresolved D. V dropped 0 bases and J dropped 1 base, with 9 bases sitting between them. The CDR3 runs to 15 residues. Germline CDR1 reads SGHTA; CDR2 reads FQGNSA.